This T cell receptor (beta chain) is from a study of OX40 agonist ivuxolimab in advanced cancers. Study-level information: Patients received intravenous ivuxolimab every 2 weeks at 0.01 to 10 mg/kg. Among those enrolled, mean age was around 55 years (range roughly 20 to 85) and approximately 80% were male. Study-level results: The study found that CD8+ T cells averaged more expanded clones than CD4+.

Germline loops: CDR1 MNHNY, CDR2 SVGAGI (reference sequence). CDR3 length equals 12 residues. V was pared by 7 bases and J by 7 bases, with 6 bases of the junction left unmatched. Sequencing used immunoSEQ multiplex PCR; TCRdb keeps in-frame clones, though not all of them. The sample includes 83,000 or so clones, approximately 86% of them seen just once. Turning to this clone: What it binds is unknown.

The chain joins TRBV6-6 to TRBJ1-2; 7 nucleotides align to TRBD1. The sample here was CD4+ or CD8+ T cells sorted from blood, taken in a trial of the OX40 agonist ivuxolimab. The clonotype was recovered from an adult with an advanced solid tumor such as melanoma, head and neck, liver or kidney cancer. CDR3 residues: CASNYNRGGYTF. The CDR3 DNA reads TGTGCCAGCAACTACAACAGGGGTGGCTACACCTTC.